This entry lists 5 T cell receptor beta chains sequenced from one sample in a study of beta chain features in type 1 diabetes. The entirety of the isolated RNA underwent reverse transcription, so expressed TCRB transcripts were sequenced. The data were produced by immunoSEQ multiplex PCR, yet TCRdb's version contains in-frame clones alone and is incomplete. The data hold a few hundred thousand clones, with roughly a fifth observed a single time. Sequencing input: naive CD4+ T cells from blood. The source of these receptors is a woman aged 18-29 years in good health.

In this sample, this clone turned up a few times. The rearrangement joins TRBV18 to TRBJ1-5; 8 nucleotides align to TRBD1. CDR3 length: 17 residues. Germline-derived CDR1 and CDR2 are KGHSH and LQKENI. The V gene end was trimmed by 3 bases and the J gene end by 2 bases; junction bases not matched to a gene: 9. The CDR3 DNA reads as TGTGCCAGCTCACCCGACAGGGGCGGATGGGGCAATCAGCCCCAGCATTTT. It translates to CASSPDRGGWGNQPQHF. The full variable domain, in which reference TRBV18 and TRBJ1-5 provide the parts outside the CDR3, is NAGVMQNPRHLVRRRGQEARLRCSPMKGHSHVYWYRQLPEEGLKFMVYLQKENIIDESGMPKERFSAEFPKEGPSILRIQQVVRGDSAAYFCASSPDRGGWGNQPQHFGDGTRLSIL.

The chain carries TRBV19 and TRBJ1-5; D is ambiguous. Trimming removed 1 base from V and 6 bases from J, with 10 bases in between. Germline-derived CDR1 and CDR2 are LNHDA and SQIVND (reference sequence). The CDR3 extends over 14 amino acids. CDR3 sequence: CASSIGLSTQPQHF. DNA of the CDR3: TGTGCCAGTAGTATAGGACTTTCGACTCAGCCCCAGCATTTT.

Notes on this clone: This specimen includes other DNA sequences encoding the same CDR3. The chain carries TRBV18 and TRBJ1-5; D might be TRBD1 (5 bases). Trimming took off 2 bases at V and 4 bases at J, with 6 bases between the two ends. The CDR3 is made up of 13 amino acids. From germline, CDR1 is KGHSH and CDR2 LQKENI. CDR3 sequence reads: CASSPAGNQPQHF. The DNA for the CDR3 is TGTGCCAGCTCACCAGCAGGGAATCAGCCCCAGCATTTT.

The rearrangement uses TRBV18 and TRBJ2-1, with D possibly being TRBD2 (5 bases). The CDR3 contains 13 residues. Looked up from germline, CDR1 is KGHSH and CDR2 is LQKENI. The germline V and J ends were trimmed by 0 bases and 5 bases, with 5 bases remaining between them. DNA for the CDR3: TGTGCCAGCTCACCACCAGCGGACAATGAGCAGTTCTTC. This translates into CASSPPADNEQFF.

In this sample, this clone turned up a few times. CDR3 loop: CAWSPTGREGETQYF. CDR3 coding DNA: TGTGCCTGGAGTCCTACAGGGAGGGAAGGAGAGACCCAGTACTTC. The chain has TRBV30 and TRBJ2-5; maybe TRBD2 (7 bases). Germline CDR1 is GTSNPN and CDR2 is SVGIG (reference sequence). This CDR3 is 15 amino acids long. V lost 2 bases, J lost 4 bases, and 17 bases lay in between.